This TCR beta chain was sequenced in a study of blood T cell repertoires in COVID-19 (dated by TCRdb to the early 2020s). Study-wide context: Collaborator samples came from the United States, Italy and Spain and covered acute and convalescent phases of COVID-19. The prospective study material was composed of cDNA or gDNA derived from T cells, B-cell-depleted T cells, or PBMCs. The dataset comprised deeply sampled blood TCRbeta repertoires from subjects exposed to, actively infected with, or recovered from COVID-19. A freely available public database, intended as a resource for researchers studying the immune response to SARS-CoV-2, is where the repertoires were released. The samples were drawn from the first 160 participants of the ongoing ImmuneRACE study and from 950 to 1,500 subjects provided by 6 global collaborators. A de-identified subject ID, COVID-19 status, age in years and sex were almost always included in the sample metadata. Where available, HLA class I and class II types were obtained from metadata supplied by the sample provider rather than from assay-based typing. Summary of the overall study and its limitations: The amount of clinical and demographic metadata varied by source and participant and was provided uncurated.

Each collaborating institution followed its own protocols to collect whole blood in K2EDTA tubes. For TCRbeta analysis, collaborator samples were shipped as frozen whole blood, as isolated PBMCs, or as DNA extracted from either sample type. TCRbeta CDR3 regions were amplified from genomic DNA using the immunoSEQ Assay, a bias-controlled multiplex PCR. In the original analysis: Within the assay, amplification of reference gene primers was used to estimate how many nucleated cells each sample contained. To quantify the absolute abundance of each unique TCRbeta CDR3 rearrangement, sequence reads were collapsed and filtered. For each sample, productive Simpson clonality was calculated as the square root of Simpson's diversity index across productive rearrangements. TCRdb obtained this table from immuneACCESS and retained in-frame rearrangements with V and J assigned. These tables miss some clones; where compared with another copy, unresolved V genes account for less than half of the shortfall, and the remainder is unexplained. V, J and clone size were drawn from that table, and D and trimming were deduced from the DNA. This sample gives about 26,000 clones in total; 92% of them show up just once. 2.5% to 3% of the sample rests with the top ten.

This clone was picked up a small number of times. What antigen it recognizes has not been identified. Per-base quality was not reported, and no clone a single base away is much larger than it. The CDR3 measures 16 amino acids from cysteine to phenylalanine. Kept here is only the CDR3 DNA, which spans 48 bases and is read in frame from base 1. V drops 0 bases and J drops 0 bases, leaving 7 bases in between. From the germline V gene, CDR1 is SGDLS and CDR2 is YYNGEE. Input material: peripheral blood. This chain joins TRBV9 to TRBJ1-6; the D gene is not confidently resolved. This receptor was identified in a human donor in a cohort sampled during active COVID-19. For the CDR3, the sequence is CASSVAMSSYNSPLHF. The DNA is TGTGCCAGCAGCGTAGCTATGAGCTCCTATAATTCACCCCTCCACTTT.